This T cell receptor beta chain is drawn from a study of cytomegalovirus exposure and HLA in healthy donors. The CDR3 spans 14 residues. Germline CDR1 is SNHLY and CDR2 is FYNNEI. Trimming took 2 bases from V and 3 from J, leaving 10 bases between them. The study ran its PCR with 60 Vbeta and 13 Jbeta primers. Using immunoSEQ multiplex PCR, the repertoire was profiled, and TCRdb retains in-frame clones only, with some absent. The sample lists roughly 170,000 clones; approximately 85% were seen once. This receptor was identified in a girl between 10 and 17 years old in good health and CMV-seropositive. The material sequenced was PBMCs. The chain uses TRBV2 and TRBJ1-1, with D tentatively TRBD1 (6 bases). The CDR3 region is CASSETGRYTEAFF. The CDR3 DNA reads TGTGCCAGCAGTGAAACAGGGCGGTACACTGAAGCTTTCTTT.